There are many counts of the clone carrying this T cell receptor beta chain. Its antigen is not known. The 5'RACE method, run with constant-segment primers, produced TCR alpha and TCR beta cDNA libraries (carrying sample barcodes and UMIs). One entry per CDR3 protein, called by TCRdb with MiXCR from the 5' RACE reads. Of 270,000 or so distinct CDR3 sequences listed, 18% are singletons. This record comes from a study of T-cell memory formation after mild COVID-19. The CDR3 totals 16 residues. Trimming stripped 6 bases from V and 14 bases from J, with 27 bases between. Germline CDR1 SGHRS, CDR2 YFSETQ. Findings of the study overall: For contracting clones, CD4+ ones sat mainly in CM and EM, CD8+ in EMRA.

The V and J genes are TRBV5-1 and TRBJ1-6; D remains ambiguous. Sequenced material: PBMCs or a T cell subset sorted from them (not recorded which). The clonotype originates from a man aged 18 to 30 who had mild COVID-19 (a few samples of this study predate the infection). Cell type and time point are not known. The CDR3 spells CASTDLMDGGLVSLHF. The CDR3 nucleotides are TGCGCCAGCACCGACCTTATGGACGGAGGATTAGTTTCCCTCCACTTT.